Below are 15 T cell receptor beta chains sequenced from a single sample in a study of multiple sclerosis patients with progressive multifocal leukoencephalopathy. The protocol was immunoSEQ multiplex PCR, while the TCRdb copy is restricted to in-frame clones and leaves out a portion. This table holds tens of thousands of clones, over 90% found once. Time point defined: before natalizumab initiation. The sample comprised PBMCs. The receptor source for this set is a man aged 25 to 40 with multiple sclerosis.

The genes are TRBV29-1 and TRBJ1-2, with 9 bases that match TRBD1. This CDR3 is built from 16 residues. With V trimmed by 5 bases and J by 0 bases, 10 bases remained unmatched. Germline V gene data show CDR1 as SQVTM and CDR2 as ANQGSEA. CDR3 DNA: TGCAGCGTTCAGAGGGACAGGGATCTTACTAACTATGGCTACACCTTC. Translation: CSVQRDRDLTNYGYTF.

The CDR3 bases are TGCGCCAGCACGCAGCGGGGCCTCTCCCTAAGCACTGAAGCTTTCTTT. Encoded protein: CASTQRGLSLSTEAFF. V usage is TRBV5-1 and J usage is TRBJ1-1; a weak D match, TRBD1 (5 bases). From germline, CDR1 is SGHRS and CDR2 YFSETQ. The CDR3 loop spans 16 amino acids. V was shortened by 6 bases and J by 4 bases, with 22 bases between the two germline ends.

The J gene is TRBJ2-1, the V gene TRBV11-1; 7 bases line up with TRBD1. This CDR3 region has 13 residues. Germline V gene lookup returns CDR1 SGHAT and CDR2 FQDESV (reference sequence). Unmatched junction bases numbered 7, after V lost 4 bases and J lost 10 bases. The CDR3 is CASSSHRGGEQFF. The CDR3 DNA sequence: TGTGCCAGCAGCTCTCACAGGGGTGGGGAGCAGTTCTTC.

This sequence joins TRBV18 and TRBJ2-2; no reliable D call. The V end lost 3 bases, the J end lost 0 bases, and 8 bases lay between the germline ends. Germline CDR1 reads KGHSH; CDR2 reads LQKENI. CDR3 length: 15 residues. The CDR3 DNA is TGTGCCAGCTCACCGTACGTCACGAACACCGGGGAGCTGTTTTTT. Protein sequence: CASSPYVTNTGELFF.

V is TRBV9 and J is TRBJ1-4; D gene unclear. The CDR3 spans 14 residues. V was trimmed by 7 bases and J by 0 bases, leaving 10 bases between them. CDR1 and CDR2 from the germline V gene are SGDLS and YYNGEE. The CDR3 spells CASAGGTTNEKLFF. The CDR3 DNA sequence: TGTGCCAGCGCGGGCGGAACAACTAATGAAAAACTGTTTTTT.

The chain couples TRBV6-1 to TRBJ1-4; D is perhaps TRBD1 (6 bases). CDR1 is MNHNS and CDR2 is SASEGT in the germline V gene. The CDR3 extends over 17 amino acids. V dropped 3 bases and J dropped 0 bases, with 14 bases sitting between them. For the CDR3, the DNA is TGTGCCAGCAGTGAGCGTCGGGGGGCGGCAACTAATGAAAAACTGTTTTTT. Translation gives CASSERRGAATNEKLFF.

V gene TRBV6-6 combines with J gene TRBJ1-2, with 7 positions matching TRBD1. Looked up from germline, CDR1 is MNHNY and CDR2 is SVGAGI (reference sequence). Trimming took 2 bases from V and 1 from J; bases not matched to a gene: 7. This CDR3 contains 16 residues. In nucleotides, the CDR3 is TGTGCCAGCAGTTACGCGCGACAGGGCTTTAACTATGGCTACACCTTC. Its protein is CASSYARQGFNYGYTF.

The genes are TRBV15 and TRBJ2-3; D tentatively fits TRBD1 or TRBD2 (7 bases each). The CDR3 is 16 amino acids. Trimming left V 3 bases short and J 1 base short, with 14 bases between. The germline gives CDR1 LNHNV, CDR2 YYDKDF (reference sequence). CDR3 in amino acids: CATSRRAGGGTDTQYF. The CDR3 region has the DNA TGTGCCACCAGCAGGAGGGCAGGGGGGGGCACAGATACGCAGTATTTT.

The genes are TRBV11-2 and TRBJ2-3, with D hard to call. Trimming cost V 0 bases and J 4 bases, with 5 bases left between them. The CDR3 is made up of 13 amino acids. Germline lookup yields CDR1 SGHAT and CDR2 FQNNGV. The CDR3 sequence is CASSLDLPDTQYF. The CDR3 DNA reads TGTGCCAGCAGCTTAGATCTCCCAGATACGCAGTATTTT.

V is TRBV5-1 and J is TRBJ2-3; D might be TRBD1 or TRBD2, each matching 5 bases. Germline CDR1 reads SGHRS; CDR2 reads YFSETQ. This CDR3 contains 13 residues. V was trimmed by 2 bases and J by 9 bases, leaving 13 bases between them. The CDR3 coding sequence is TGCGCCAGCAGCTTAATTAAAGAGGGGACGCAGTATTTT. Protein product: CASSLIKEGTQYF.

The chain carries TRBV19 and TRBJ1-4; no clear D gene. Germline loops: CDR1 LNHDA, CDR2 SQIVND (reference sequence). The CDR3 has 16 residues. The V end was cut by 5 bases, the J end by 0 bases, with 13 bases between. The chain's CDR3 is CASSLTRRATNEKLFF. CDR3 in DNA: TGTGCCAGTAGTCTCACACGGAGAGCAACTAATGAAAAACTGTTTTTT.

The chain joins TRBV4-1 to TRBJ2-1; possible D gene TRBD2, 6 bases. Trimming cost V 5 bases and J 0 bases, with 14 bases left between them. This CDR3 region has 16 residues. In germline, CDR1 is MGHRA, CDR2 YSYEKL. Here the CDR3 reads CASSLGLGGSYNEQFF. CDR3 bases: TGCGCCAGCAGCTTGGGACTTGGGGGCTCCTACAATGAGCAGTTCTTC.

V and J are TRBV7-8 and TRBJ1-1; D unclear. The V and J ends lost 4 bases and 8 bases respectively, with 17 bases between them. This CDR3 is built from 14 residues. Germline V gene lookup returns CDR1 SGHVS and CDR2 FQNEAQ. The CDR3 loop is CASSSHPLEREAFF. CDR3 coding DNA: TGTGCCAGCAGCTCCCACCCACTCGAACGGGAAGCTTTCTTT.

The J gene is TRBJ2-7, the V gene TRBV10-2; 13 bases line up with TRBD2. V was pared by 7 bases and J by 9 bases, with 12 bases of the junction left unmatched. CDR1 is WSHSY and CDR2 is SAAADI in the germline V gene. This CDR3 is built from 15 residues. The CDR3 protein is CASTSGTSGTLGQYV. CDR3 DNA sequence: TGCGCCAGCACCTCAGGGACTAGCGGGACTCTCGGGCAGTACGTC.

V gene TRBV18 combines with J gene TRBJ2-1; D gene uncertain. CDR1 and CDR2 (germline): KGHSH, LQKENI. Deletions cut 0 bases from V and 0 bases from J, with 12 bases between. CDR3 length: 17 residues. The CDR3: CASSPPVGSLSYNEQFF. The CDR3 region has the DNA TGTGCCAGCTCACCACCGGTGGGCAGCCTCTCCTACAATGAGCAGTTCTTC.